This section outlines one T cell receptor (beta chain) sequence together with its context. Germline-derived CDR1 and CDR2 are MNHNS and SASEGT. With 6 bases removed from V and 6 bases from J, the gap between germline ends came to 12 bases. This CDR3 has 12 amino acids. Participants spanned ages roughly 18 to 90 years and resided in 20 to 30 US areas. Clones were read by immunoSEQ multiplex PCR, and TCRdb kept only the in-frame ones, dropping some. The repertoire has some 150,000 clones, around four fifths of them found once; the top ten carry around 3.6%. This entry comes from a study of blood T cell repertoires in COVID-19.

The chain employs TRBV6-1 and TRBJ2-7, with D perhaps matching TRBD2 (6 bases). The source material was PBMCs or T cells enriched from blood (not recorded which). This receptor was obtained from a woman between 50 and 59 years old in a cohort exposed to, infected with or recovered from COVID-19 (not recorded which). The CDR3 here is CASSETSIEQYF. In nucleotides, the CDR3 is TGTGCCAGCAGCGAAACTAGCATCGAGCAGTACTTC.